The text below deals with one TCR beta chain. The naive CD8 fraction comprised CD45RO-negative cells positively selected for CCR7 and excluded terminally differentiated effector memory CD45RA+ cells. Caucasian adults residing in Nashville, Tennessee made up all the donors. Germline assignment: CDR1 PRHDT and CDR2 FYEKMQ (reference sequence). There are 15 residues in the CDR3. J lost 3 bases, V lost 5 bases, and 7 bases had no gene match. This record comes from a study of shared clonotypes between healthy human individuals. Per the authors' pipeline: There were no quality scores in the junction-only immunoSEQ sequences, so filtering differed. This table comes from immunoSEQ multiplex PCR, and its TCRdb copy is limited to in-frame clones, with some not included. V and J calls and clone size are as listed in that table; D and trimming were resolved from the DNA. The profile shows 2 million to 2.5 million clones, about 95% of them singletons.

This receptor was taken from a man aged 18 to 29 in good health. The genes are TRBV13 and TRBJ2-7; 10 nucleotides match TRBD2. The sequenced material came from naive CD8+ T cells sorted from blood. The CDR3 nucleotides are TGTGCCAGCAGCCGCCGGACTAGCGGAAACTACGAGCAGTACTTC. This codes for CASSRRTSGNYEQYF.